Below, 27 T cell receptor beta chains from the same sample are listed, as sequenced in a study of long-term antiretroviral therapy in people with HIV. Sequencing relied on immunoSEQ assay v3.0, run at survey level. Produced via immunoSEQ multiplex PCR; TCRdb's table is partial and in-frame only. The table shows 20,000 to 25,000 clones, with approximately 88% occurring only once. This sample comprised unsorted PBMCs, obtained 1.2 years after starting antiretroviral therapy. The receptors were gathered from a woman in her forties with HIV.

This clone was seen more than once but under ten times. The J gene is TRBJ1-2, the V gene TRBV28; D remains unclear. This CDR3 is built from 13 residues. V lost 2 bases, J lost 0 bases, and 4 bases lay in between. Germline CDR1 and CDR2: MDHEN and SYDVKM. This CDR3 reads CASSLPANYGYTF. The CDR3, as DNA: TGTGCCAGCAGTTTACCTGCTAACTATGGCTACACCTTC.

The chain employs TRBV7-2 and TRBJ2-6; D gene uncertain. Trimming took off 6 bases at V and 0 bases at J, with 15 bases between the two ends. Per the germline V gene, CDR1 is SGHTA and CDR2 is FQGNSA. The CDR3 runs to 17 residues. CDR3 bases: TGTGCCAGCAGTCTCAACGGAGTGGGCTCTGGGGCCAACGTCCTGACTTTC. This encodes CASSLNGVGSGANVLTF.

The genes are TRBV10-3 and TRBJ2-3; D not resolved. CDR3 length: 12 residues. Trimming took 5 bases from V and 4 from J, leaving 7 bases between them. From germline, CDR1 is ENHRY and CDR2 SYGVKD. For the CDR3, the DNA is TGTGCCATCAGTACCGGCCCAGATACGCAGTATTTT. Its translation: CAISTGPDTQYF.

V usage is TRBV4-1 and J usage is TRBJ2-6; D is perhaps TRBD2 (5 bases). Trimming pared 1 base from V and 0 bases from J, leaving 13 bases between. The germline gives CDR1 MGHRA, CDR2 YSYEKL. The CDR3 totals 18 residues. The CDR3 spells CASSQVPGLPSGANVLTF. CDR3 in DNA: TGCGCCAGCAGCCAAGTGCCCGGACTTCCCTCTGGGGCCAACGTCCTGACTTTC.

J is TRBJ1-2 and V is TRBV19; 8 positions match TRBD1. Germline trimming cut 1 base from V and 4 bases from J; bases unmatched to any gene: 5. The germline V gene encodes CDR1 LNHDA and CDR2 SQIVND (reference sequence). The CDR3 totals 15 residues. The CDR3 loop is CASSIGKGQVYGYTF. CDR3 DNA sequence: TGTGCCAGTAGTATAGGGAAGGGACAGGTCTATGGCTACACCTTC.

V and J are TRBV7-9 and TRBJ1-1, with TRBD1 identical over 12 bases. The length of the CDR3 is 16 residues. V was clipped by 5 bases and J by 5 bases; unmatched bases: 9. CDR1 is SEHNR and CDR2 is FQNEAQ in the germline V gene (reference sequence). The CDR3 nucleotides read TGTGCCAGCAGCCCATGGGGACAGGGGGCGGGAACTGAAGCTTTCTTT. Its protein product is CASSPWGQGAGTEAFF.

This chain links TRBV18 with TRBJ1-3, with D unresolved. Germline CDR1 and CDR2: KGHSH and LQKENI. Between the trimmed V and J ends, which lost 1 base and 2 bases, there was a span of 9 bases. CDR3 length equals 15 residues. CDR3 coding DNA: TGTGCCAGCTCACCACAGGTTGCGCCTGGAAACACCATATATTTT. Its translation is CASSPQVAPGNTIYF.

The chain uses TRBV27 and TRBJ2-1, with 9 bases identical to TRBD1. After removal of 3 bases from V and 7 bases from J, the junction contained 4 bases not matched to a gene. This CDR3 region has 14 residues. Germline V gene data show CDR1 as MNHEY and CDR2 as SMNVEV (reference sequence). CDR3 region: CASSLTGGKNEQFF. In DNA, the CDR3 is TGTGCCAGCAGTTTGACAGGGGGAAAGAATGAGCAGTTCTTC.

The rearrangement joins TRBV7-6 to TRBJ1-5; 9 bases are a match to TRBD1. The germline V gene has CDR1 SGHVS and CDR2 FNYEAQ. This CDR3 is built from 13 residues. V trimming: 6 bases; J trimming: 7 bases; junction bases outside the gene matches: 4. The CDR3 region is CASSLDRGQPQHF. Here the CDR3 DNA reads TGTGCCAGCAGTTTGGACAGGGGACAGCCCCAGCATTTT.

The rearrangement joins TRBV19 to TRBJ2-2; D unclear. The CDR3 contains 13 residues. Trimming removed 3 bases at V and 7 bases at J, with 9 bases between. Germline V lookup: CDR1 LNHDA, CDR2 SQIVND (reference sequence). The CDR3 loop is CASSIVGYGELFF. CDR3 bases: TGTGCCAGTAGTATCGTAGGCTACGGGGAGCTGTTTTTT. Drawing the rest from reference TRBV19 and TRBJ2-2, the complete variable domain is DGGITQSPKYLFRKEGQNVTLSCEQNLNHDAMYWYRQDPGQGLRLIYYSQIVNDFQKGDIAEGYSVSREKKESFPLTVTSAQKNPTAFYLCASSIVGYGELFFGEGSRLTVL.

This clone appeared once. The chain recombines TRBV2 with TRBJ1-3; no clear D gene. The CDR3 consists of 12 residues. Germline V gives CDR1 SNHLY, CDR2 FYNNEI. V shed 10 bases and J shed 0 bases, with 7 bases lying between them. The CDR3 bases are TGTGCCACCGATGGCTCTGGAAACACCATATATTTT. It encodes CATDGSGNTIYF.

The chain has TRBV14 and TRBJ2-2; possible D gene TRBD1, 6 bases. The V end was cut by 1 base, the J end by 0 bases, with 9 bases between. This CDR3 is 16 amino acids long. From germline, CDR1 is SGHDN and CDR2 FVKESK. The CDR3, as DNA: TGTGCCAGCAGCCAAGGACAGGAAACGAACACCGGGGAGCTGTTTTTT. Protein: CASSQGQETNTGELFF.

This chain connects TRBV5-1 to TRBJ2-2; 12 bases agree with TRBD1. The CDR3 length is 16 residues. Germline CDR1 SGHRS, CDR2 YFSETQ. V lost 0 bases to trimming and J lost 7 bases; unmatched junction nucleotides: 4. The CDR3 region is CASSLAGTGGFGELFF. In nucleotides, the CDR3 is TGCGCCAGCAGCTTGGCTGGGACAGGGGGCTTCGGGGAGCTGTTTTTT.

The gene calls are TRBV29-1 and TRBJ2-3, with 9 bases that match TRBD2. Per the germline V gene, CDR1 is SQVTM and CDR2 is ANQGSEA. The CDR3 sequence is 14 residues long. The V gene end was trimmed by 2 bases and the J gene end by 2 bases; junction bases not matched to a gene: 2. The CDR3 DNA reads as TGCAGCGTTGAAAGCGGGAGGTCCACAGATACGCAGTATTTT. Translation gives CSVESGRSTDTQYF.

The gene calls are TRBV14 and TRBJ1-5; D is undetermined. The germline V gene has CDR1 SGHDN and CDR2 FVKESK. CDR3 length: 12 residues. The V end was cut by 0 bases, the J end by 5 bases, with 2 bases between. CDR3 sequence: CASSQDDQPQHF. CDR3 DNA sequence: TGTGCCAGCAGCCAAGACGATCAGCCCCAGCATTTT.

The chain couples TRBV10-1 to TRBJ1-5, with D hard to call. Germline assignment: CDR1 WNHNN and CDR2 SYGVQD (reference sequence). V was trimmed by 0 bases and J by 0 bases, leaving 6 bases between them. This CDR3 is built from 15 residues. The CDR3 bases are TGCGCCAGCAGTGAGTCAAGTAATAGCAATCAGCCCCAGCATTTT. It encodes CASSESSNSNQPQHF.

The chain is built from TRBV2 and TRBJ2-1, with D perhaps matching TRBD1 or TRBD2 (8 bases each). Germline V gives CDR1 SNHLY, CDR2 FYNNEI. The CDR3 spans 21 residues. Trimming left V 8 bases short and J 4 bases short, with 36 bases between. The CDR3 DNA follows: TGTGCCAGCGATGGTCTAGTGAGGACAGGGAAGGTAGCGGGACGATACAATGAGCAGTTCTTC. Translating gives CASDGLVRTGKVAGRYNEQFF.

This chain uses TRBV6-1 with TRBJ1-1, with 11 nucleotides matching TRBD1. CDR3 length: 14 residues. Germline CDR1 and CDR2: MNHNS and SASEGT. V lost 4 bases to trimming and J lost 4 bases; unmatched junction nucleotides: 2. The chain's CDR3 is CASSVGTGGTEAFF. The CDR3 nucleotides read TGTGCCAGCAGTGTTGGGACAGGGGGCACTGAAGCTTTCTTT.

The V call is TRBV4-3, the J call TRBJ2-7, with D possibly matching TRBD1 (7 bases). The length of the CDR3 is 15 residues. Germline assignment: CDR1 LGHNA and CDR2 YSLEER. V lost 3 bases to trimming and J lost 2 bases, with 14 bases between them. CDR3 in amino acids: CASSQTTGEAYEQYF. The CDR3, as DNA: TGCGCCAGCAGCCAGACCACAGGGGAGGCCTACGAGCAGTACTTC.

The V call is TRBV7-9, the J call TRBJ2-7, with TRBD2 matching 13 bases. The junction had 6 bases not matched to a gene; V was cut back by 3 bases and J by 4 bases. The CDR3 totals 16 residues. Germline V gene lookup returns CDR1 SEHNR and CDR2 FQNEAQ (reference sequence). CDR3 in amino acids: CASSFPLAGGPYEQYF. The CDR3, as DNA: TGTGCCAGCAGCTTTCCACTAGCGGGAGGGCCGTACGAGCAGTACTTC.

The chain uses TRBV12-5 and TRBJ2-3; tentative D call: TRBD2 (6 bases). This CDR3 is 18 amino acids long. The germline CDR1 and CDR2 sequences are LGHNT and FRNRAP. The V end was cut by 6 bases, the J end by 2 bases, with 24 bases between. CDR3 sequence (DNA): TGTGCTAGTGGCCTGGGGTTTAGCGGTAAGGCGCCCACAGATACGCAGTATTTT. The encoded protein is CASGLGFSGKAPTDTQYF.

This clone was detected only a few times. The chain combines TRBV7-9 with TRBJ1-2; no definite D call. This CDR3 comprises 13 residues. Germline V lookup: CDR1 SEHNR, CDR2 FQNEAQ (reference sequence). Trimming cost V 3 bases and J 7 bases, with 12 bases left between them. This CDR3 reads CASSFVDWSGYTF. CDR3 DNA: TGTGCCAGCAGCTTTGTGGACTGGTCTGGCTACACCTTC.

A single count supports this clone. The rearrangement joins TRBV27 to TRBJ2-4; TRBD1 aligns across 8 bases. The germline CDR1 and CDR2 sequences are MNHEY and SMNVEV (reference sequence). The trim removed 6 bases at V and 6 bases at J, leaving 4 bases unmatched. CDR3 length: 13 residues. As DNA, the CDR3 is TGTGCCAGCAGATCGACAGGGGTAAACATTCAGTACTTC. Protein sequence: CASRSTGVNIQYF.

The chain links TRBV7-2 to TRBJ2-3, with TRBD2 identical over 9 bases. The germline CDR1 and CDR2 sequences are SGHTA and FQGNSA. The CDR3 runs 16 residues. The ends lost 3 bases at V and 7 bases at J; junction bases unmatched: 11. CDR3: CASSLSQAGGVYTQYF. The CDR3 nucleotides are TGTGCCAGCAGCTTGTCTCAAGCGGGAGGAGTTTATACGCAGTATTTT.

The V gene is TRBV6-6, the J gene TRBJ2-1, with a weak D call TRBD2 (6 bases). The V end was cut by 2 bases, the J end by 4 bases, with 12 bases between. The CDR3 extends over 15 amino acids. Germline V CDR1 and CDR2: MNHNY, SVGAGI (reference sequence). The CDR3 DNA is TGTGCCAGCAGTTACGGGGAGGACCCTTACAATGAGCAGTTCTTC. It specifies CASSYGEDPYNEQFF.

This chain joins TRBV11-2 and TRBJ1-1; TRBD1 matches 7 bases. CDR3 length: 14 amino acids. Looked up from germline, CDR1 is SGHAT and CDR2 is FQNNGV. V lost 3 bases and J lost 1; bases outside the gene matches: 2. The CDR3 nucleotides read TGTGCCAGCAGCTTGGGGGACAGGAACACTGAAGCTTTCTTT. Translating it yields CASSLGDRNTEAFF.

J is TRBJ1-1 and V is TRBV7-2, with D unclear. This CDR3 has 14 amino acids. Trimming shortened V by 5 bases and J by 6 bases, and 16 bases separated the two germline ends. From germline, CDR1 is SGHTA and CDR2 FQGNSA. CDR3 loop: CASSKSRGGAEAFF. CDR3 DNA sequence: TGTGCCAGCAGCAAATCCCGGGGAGGCGCTGAAGCTTTCTTT.